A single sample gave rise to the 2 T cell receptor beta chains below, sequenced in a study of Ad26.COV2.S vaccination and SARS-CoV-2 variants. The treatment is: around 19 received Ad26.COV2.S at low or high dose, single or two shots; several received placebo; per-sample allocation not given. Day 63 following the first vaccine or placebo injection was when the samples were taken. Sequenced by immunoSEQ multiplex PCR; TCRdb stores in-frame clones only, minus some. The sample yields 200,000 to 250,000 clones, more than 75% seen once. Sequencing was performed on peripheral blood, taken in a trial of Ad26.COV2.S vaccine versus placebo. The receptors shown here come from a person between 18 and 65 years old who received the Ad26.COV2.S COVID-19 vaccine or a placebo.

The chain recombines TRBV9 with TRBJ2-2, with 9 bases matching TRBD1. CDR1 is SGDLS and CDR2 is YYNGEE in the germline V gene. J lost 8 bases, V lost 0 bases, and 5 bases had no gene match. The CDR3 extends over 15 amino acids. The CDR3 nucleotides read TGTGCCAGCAGCGTAGTGGGACAGGGTCCGGGGGAGCTGTTTTTT. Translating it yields CASSVVGQGPGELFF.

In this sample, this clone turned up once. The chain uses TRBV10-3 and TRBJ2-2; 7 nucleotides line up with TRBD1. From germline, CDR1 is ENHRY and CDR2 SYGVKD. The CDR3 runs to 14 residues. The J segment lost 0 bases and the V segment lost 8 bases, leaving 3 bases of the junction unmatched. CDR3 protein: CAIGDSANTGELFF. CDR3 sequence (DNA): TGTGCCATCGGGGACAGCGCGAACACCGGGGAGCTGTTTTTT.